Given below is one T cell receptor beta chain in context. One Seattle source followed patients from active infection through their disease course. Original analysis: Amplified reference gene primers provided the basis for estimating nucleated cell counts. Clones were read by immunoSEQ multiplex PCR, and TCRdb kept only the in-frame ones, dropping some. V and J calls and clone size are as listed in that table; D and trimming were resolved from the DNA. The sample holds 300,000 to 450,000 clones; roughly 86% are singletons and the top ten take over 9.5%. The source of the sample is a study of blood T cell repertoires in COVID-19. For the study at large: The study drew acute and convalescent COVID-19 samples from the United States, Italy and Spain.

This CDR3 has 17 amino acids. The specimen sequenced was peripheral blood. This receptor was obtained from a woman aged 25 to 39 with COVID-19, enrolled during active disease. V and J are TRBV21-1 and TRBJ2-3; the table assigns TRBD2, which was not confirmed against the DNA. TRBV21-1 constitutes a pseudogene. For the CDR3, the DNA is TGTGCCAGCAGCACCGAAGGACTAGCGGGACCCACAGATACGCAGTATTTT. Encoded protein: CASSTEGLAGPTDTQYF.